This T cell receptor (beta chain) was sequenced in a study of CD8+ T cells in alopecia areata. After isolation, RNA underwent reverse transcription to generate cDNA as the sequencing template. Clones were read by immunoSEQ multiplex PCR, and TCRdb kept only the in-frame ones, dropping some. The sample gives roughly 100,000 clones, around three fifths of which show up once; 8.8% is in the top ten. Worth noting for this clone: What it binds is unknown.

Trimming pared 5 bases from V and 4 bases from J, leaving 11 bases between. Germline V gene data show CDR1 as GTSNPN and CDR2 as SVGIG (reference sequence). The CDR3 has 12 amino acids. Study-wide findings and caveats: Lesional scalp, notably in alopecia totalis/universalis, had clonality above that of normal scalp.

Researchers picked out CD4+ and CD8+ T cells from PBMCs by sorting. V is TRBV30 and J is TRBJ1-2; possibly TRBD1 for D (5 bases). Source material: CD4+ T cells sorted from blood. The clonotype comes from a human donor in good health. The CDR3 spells CAWARAVYGYTF. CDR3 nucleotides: TGTGCCTGGGCCAGGGCAGTCTATGGCTACACCTTC.